This T cell receptor beta chain was recovered during a study of T cell repertoires in cytomegalovirus infection (dated by TCRdb to about 2019). Notes on the research overall: Recently identified HLA-C-restricted CMV epitopes, whose presentation resists viral immunomodulation, were targeted by peptide stimulations together with well-studied HLA-B-restricted epitopes. Because public TCR beta signatures pointed to carriage of CMV infection together with the matching HLA type, the HLA type of each donor mattered for the analysis. What the research found in general, with its limitations: Carriers of CMV infection plus the relevant HLA type were discriminated by the cumulative frequency of public TCR beta family members in the study cohort and in an independent roughly 340-donor cohort. The ex vivo response was dominated by HLA-C-restricted CMV-specific TCR beta clonotypes, and the single most frequent clonotype in two of eight donors was supplied by these HLA-C-restricted clonotypes.

The instrument given in TCRdb is Illumina HiSeq 1500. TCRdb reran the public reads through fastp at Q25 and MiXCR, keeping productive beta chains. For every CDR3 protein sequence, its rows merge into one entry that carries the most common genes and DNA. This sample holds approximately 730,000 distinct CDR3 sequences; 25% to 35% were observed only once. The ten largest clonotypes hold 10% to 15% of the sample. There are 12 amino acids in the CDR3, from cysteine to phenylalanine inclusive. Only the CDR3 part of the read is kept: 36 bases, read in frame from the first base. Between the V and J ends, shortened by 1 base and 10 bases respectively, the junction contains 10 bases. CDR1 SEHNR and CDR2 FQNEAQ were looked up in the germline V gene (reference sequence). On this clonotype: Its specific antigen is unknown. No base qualities exist here, and no much larger clone lies one base off it.

Interpreted using the paper, the treatment or condition label stands for: in vitro stimulation with specific CMV peptide epitopes to enrich CMV-specific T cells. The chain uses TRBV7-9 and TRBJ1-1; confidence is insufficient to name the D gene. Sequences were derived from cultured CD8+ T cells from PBMCs, sampled from culture after CMV antigen stimulation. The source is a human donor in good health (CMV status not recorded). Some clones in this sample may be carry-over from other donors' samples. The CDR3 region: CASSLEGSGAFF. The sequence in DNA is TGTGCCAGCAGCTTAGAAGGGTCTGGAGCTTTCTTT.